This T cell receptor beta chain was identified in a study of shared clonotypes between healthy human individuals. Study-level background: With ages of 18 to 49, the donors were a couple of women and a few men. Three plates were used per donor for CD4 naive, three for CD4 memory, two for CD8 naive and one for CD8 memory.

The ends were cut back, 3 bases at V and 6 bases at J, with 8 bases in the middle. This CDR3 is built from 12 residues. CDR1 MNHEY and CDR2 SVGAGI come from the germline V gene. Of note for this clone: The antigen is unknown.

The DNA input per sorted-subset replicate PCR was roughly 210 ng, corresponding to 25,000 to 35,000 T cell genomes. Sequencing used immunoSEQ multiplex PCR; TCRdb keeps in-frame clones, though not all of them. Here the sample spans a few million clones, approximately 96% being singletons. Study-wide points: Some clonotypes were shared by all four sorted-subset donors, while others were not shared. The non-shared ones had lower generation probabilities than the shared ones.

V usage is TRBV6-5 and J usage is TRBJ1-2; no firm D call. The receptor's source is a man aged 18 to 30 in good health. Source material: naive CD4+ T cells sorted from blood. Subset given: CD45RA+ positively selected. This CDR3 is CASSYTGNGYTF. Written as DNA, the CDR3 is TGTGCCAGCAGTTATACGGGGAATGGCTACACCTTC.